The 24 T cell receptor beta chains given below trace back to one sample, sequenced in a study of CD8+ T cells in alopecia areata. Extracted RNA was reverse transcribed, and the resulting cDNA served as sequencing template. Assay used: immunoSEQ multiplex PCR; TCRdb lists only in-frame clones, some missing. The top ten clones hold approximately 1.2% of a sample with roughly 250,000 clones, about 68% of them seen once. The material sequenced was CD4+ T cells sorted from blood, taken at week 0. Receptors were obtained from a human donor with alopecia areata.

J is TRBJ1-1 and V is TRBV11-1; D ambiguous. CDR1 SGHAT and CDR2 FQDESV come from the germline V gene (reference sequence). The CDR3 is 14 residues long. V lost 1 base, J lost 3 bases, and 9 bases lay in between. The CDR3 loop reads CASSLGSQYTEAFF. CDR3 DNA: TGTGCCAGCAGCTTAGGCTCCCAGTACACTGAAGCTTTCTTT.

The chain is built from TRBV9 and TRBJ1-1; no reliable D call. The V gene's germline CDR1 is SGDLS and CDR2 YYNGEE. The CDR3 consists of 14 residues. The ends were cut back, 0 bases at V and 2 bases at J, with 8 bases in the middle. CDR3 nucleotides: TGTGCCAGCAGCGTAGGAAGCCCTAACACTGAAGCTTTCTTT. Translating it yields CASSVGSPNTEAFF.

The chain combines TRBV30 with TRBJ2-2; no reliable D call. The CDR3 totals 13 residues. V was trimmed by 5 bases and J by 3 bases, leaving 10 bases between them. Germline V CDR1 and CDR2: GTSNPN, SVGIG (reference sequence). CDR3 amino acids: CAWGKLYTGELFF. Written as DNA, the CDR3 is TGTGCCTGGGGGAAATTATACACCGGGGAGCTGTTTTTT.

For the CDR3, the DNA is TGTGCCAGCAGTGCGCAGAAGACAGGCGGTGAGCAGTTCTTC. Translated: CASSAQKTGGEQFF. The chain couples TRBV6-1 to TRBJ2-1; maybe TRBD1 (6 bases). This CDR3 is built from 14 residues. Germline V gene sequence: CDR1 MNHNS, CDR2 SASEGT. V lost 4 bases, J lost 9 bases, and 16 bases lay in between.

The chain recombines TRBV9 with TRBJ2-7; TRBD1 aligns across 10 bases. Germline-derived CDR1 and CDR2 are SGDLS and YYNGEE. The trim removed 0 bases at V and 3 bases at J, leaving 0 bases unmatched. This CDR3 contains 14 residues. The CDR3 is CASSVGDRGYEQYF. The CDR3 region has the DNA TGTGCCAGCAGCGTAGGGGACAGGGGCTACGAGCAGTACTTC.

This chain joins TRBV18 and TRBJ1-4; perhaps TRBD1 as D (5 bases). V lost 1 base and J 5 bases, leaving 8 bases between the germline ends. The germline gives CDR1 KGHSH, CDR2 LQKENI. There are 14 residues in the CDR3. CDR3 region: CASSPRWGNEKLFF. The CDR3 DNA is TGTGCCAGCTCACCACGTTGGGGGAATGAAAAACTGTTTTTT.

The rearrangement uses TRBV5-1 and TRBJ2-3; TRBD1 matches at 9 bases. The junction had 10 bases not matched to a gene; V was cut back by 5 bases and J by 9 bases. The V gene's germline CDR1 is SGHRS and CDR2 YFSETQ. The CDR3 has 14 residues. CDR3 nucleotide sequence: TGCGCCAGCAGGCGACAGGGGGACAACCCAACGCAGTATTTT. Translating it yields CASRRQGDNPTQYF.

The chain links TRBV30 to TRBJ2-5, with D possibly being TRBD1 (5 bases). In germline, CDR1 is GTSNPN, CDR2 SVGIG (reference sequence). The ends were cut back, 3 bases at V and 1 base at J, with 9 bases in the middle. This CDR3 comprises 13 residues. The CDR3 here is CAWRSTGQETQYF. In DNA, the CDR3 is TGTGCCTGGAGAAGTACAGGCCAAGAGACCCAGTACTTC.

This clone was seen a handful of times. This chain joins TRBV12-5 and TRBJ2-3; D might be TRBD2 (5 bases). Trimming pared 10 bases from V and 2 bases from J, leaving 16 bases between. The germline gives CDR1 LGHNT, CDR2 FRNRAP. The CDR3 extends over 14 amino acids. CDR3 residues: CATSLGVLTDTQYF. CDR3 nucleotide sequence: TGTGCTACTTCTCTGGGAGTACTCACAGATACGCAGTATTTT.

The chain links TRBV6-1 to TRBJ2-3; the D gene is possibly TRBD1 (5 bases). Per germline, CDR1 MNHNS and CDR2 SASEGT. Trimming pared 10 bases from V and 4 bases from J, leaving 18 bases between. The CDR3 sequence is 14 residues long. This CDR3 reads CANRQRPSADTQYF. CDR3 nucleotides: TGTGCCAACAGGCAGAGACCGAGCGCAGATACGCAGTATTTT.

The gene calls are TRBV4-3 and TRBJ2-3; perhaps TRBD1 as D (5 bases). The CDR3 has 16 amino acids. The V end lost 0 bases, the J end lost 6 bases, and 16 bases lay between the germline ends. CDR1 LGHNA and CDR2 YSLEER come from the germline V gene. DNA of the CDR3: TGCGCCAGCAGCCAAGAGGGCAGGGCGAATCGGGATACGCAGTATTTT. Its protein is CASSQEGRANRDTQYF.

The chain combines TRBV7-2 with TRBJ1-6; D not certain. Trimming took 4 bases from V and 7 from J, leaving 8 bases between them. This CDR3 has 13 amino acids. Germline-derived CDR1 and CDR2 are SGHTA and FQGNSA. In nucleotides, the CDR3 is TGTGCCAGCAGCTCCGACCCGAATTCACCCCTCCACTTT. As protein: CASSSDPNSPLHF. The full variable domain, its missing parts supplied by reference TRBV7-2 and TRBJ1-6, is GAGVSQSPSNKVTEKGKDVELRCDPISGHTALYWYRQSLGQGLEFLIYFQGNSAPDKSGLPSDRFSAERTGGSVSTLTIQRTQQEDSAVYLCASSSDPNSPLHFGNGTRLTVT.

V and J are TRBV4-2 and TRBJ2-2, with a tentative D call TRBD1 (5 bases). Germline lookup yields CDR1 LGHNA and CDR2 YNFKEQ. V was cut by 11 bases and J by 3 bases, with 25 bases left in between. CDR3 length: 17 residues. CDR3 amino acids: CASSRWAGNSDTGELFF. The CDR3 DNA follows: TGTGCCTCAAGCCGCTGGGCAGGGAATAGTGACACCGGGGAGCTGTTTTTT.

The genes are TRBV29-1 and TRBJ1-3; 10 bases match TRBD1. Trimming at V came to 7 bases and at J to 3 bases, leaving 6 bases not matched to a gene. The CDR3 length is 14 residues. Germline assignment: CDR1 SQVTM and CDR2 ANQGSEA. CDR3 nucleotides: TGCAGCGCAAGGGACAGGGGCAATGGAAACACCATATATTTT. This sequence encodes CSARDRGNGNTIYF. Together with reference TRBV29-1 and TRBJ1-3, the CDR3 gives the full variable domain: SAVISQKPSRDICQRGTSLTIQCQVDSQVTMMFWYRQQPGQSLTLIATANQGSEATYESGFVIDKFPISRPNLTFSTLTVSNMSPEDSSIYLCSARDRGNGNTIYFGEGSWLTVV.

This chain uses TRBV29-1 with TRBJ2-3, with D possibly being TRBD1 or TRBD2 (6 bases each). V dropped 4 bases and J dropped 0 bases, with 17 bases sitting between them. Looked up from germline, CDR1 is SQVTM and CDR2 is ANQGSEA. The CDR3 has 16 residues. The CDR3: CSVVGGLKRSTDTQYF. The CDR3 nucleotides read TGCAGCGTTGTTGGGGGGCTAAAGCGGAGCACAGATACGCAGTATTTT.

The chain links TRBV9 to TRBJ2-7; perhaps D is TRBD1 or TRBD2 (5 bases each). The V and J ends lost 4 bases and 2 bases respectively, with 13 bases between them. The CDR3 has 14 residues. Germline V gene data show CDR1 as SGDLS and CDR2 as YYNGEE. The CDR3 DNA reads TGTGCCAGCAGCCCGGGACGGGGAGCCTACGAGCAGTACTTC. Its protein product is CASSPGRGAYEQYF. Filled out from reference TRBV9 and TRBJ2-7, the complete variable domain reads DSGVTQTPKHLITATGQRVTLRCSPRSGDLSVYWYQQSLDQGLQFLIQYYNGEERAKGNILERFSAQQFPDLHSELNLSSLELGDSALYFCASSPGRGAYEQYFGPGTRLTVT.

This clone showed up just a few times. The sample has other DNA sequences that encode this CDR3 too. The J gene is TRBJ2-1, the V gene TRBV10-3; 11 bases line up with TRBD2. Germline CDR1 reads ENHRY; CDR2 reads SYGVKD. With 10 bases clipped from V and 3 bases from J, the junction kept 2 bases outside the gene matches. The CDR3 is 13 residues long. This CDR3 reads CATLAGGYNEQFF. In DNA form, the CDR3 reads TGTGCCACCCTAGCGGGGGGCTACAATGAGCAGTTCTTC.

The CDR3 DNA follows: TGCGCCAGCAGCACCCAGGGGGGGAACACTGAAGCTTTCTTT. Its protein product is CASSTQGGNTEAFF. The rearrangement uses TRBV5-1 and TRBJ1-1, with TRBD1 matching over 7 bases. After removal of 4 bases from V and 1 base from J, the junction contained 4 bases not matched to a gene. CDR1 and CDR2 (germline): SGHRS, YFSETQ. CDR3 length equals 14 residues. The full variable domain, in which reference TRBV5-1 and TRBJ1-1 provide the parts outside the CDR3, is KAGVTQTPRYLIKTRGQQVTLSCSPISGHRSVSWYQQTPGQGLQFLFEYFSETQRNKGNFPGRFSGRQFSNSRSEMNVSTLELGDSALYLCASSTQGGNTEAFFGQGTRLTVV.

The J gene is TRBJ1-1, the V gene TRBV6-5; 7 bases are shared with TRBD1. Germline CDR1 MNHEY, CDR2 SVGAGI. Trimming at V came to 6 bases and at J to 3 bases, leaving 4 bases not matched to a gene. This CDR3 has 13 residues. Here the CDR3 DNA reads TGTGCCAGCAGCCCGACAGGGTACACTGAAGCTTTCTTT. It is translated as CASSPTGYTEAFF.

The genes are TRBV2 and TRBJ2-3; D unclear. Trimming removed 6 bases from V and 2 bases from J, with 6 bases in between. Germline V gene sequence: CDR1 SNHLY, CDR2 FYNNEI. The length of the CDR3 is 12 residues. CDR3 amino acids: CASRRNTDTQYF. The CDR3 DNA reads TGTGCCAGCAGGCGGAACACAGATACGCAGTATTTT.

The V call is TRBV13, the J call TRBJ1-1; D possibly corresponds to TRBD1 (5 bases). V gave up 6 bases and J gave up 0 bases, with 11 bases separating them. The CDR3 extends over 14 amino acids. In germline, CDR1 is PRHDT, CDR2 FYEKMQ (reference sequence). Written as DNA, the CDR3 is TGTGCCAGCAGACTGGGACTAATGAACACTGAAGCTTTCTTT. Its protein is CASRLGLMNTEAFF.

The V gene is TRBV29-1, the J gene TRBJ2-7, with D maybe TRBD2 (5 bases). CDR1 is SQVTM, CDR2 ANQGSEA, per germline. V lost 7 bases, J lost 2 bases, and 12 bases lay in between. The CDR3 consists of 12 residues. CDR3 sequence (DNA): TGCAGCGCGTCGGAGGCCACCTACGAGCAGTACTTC. Translation gives CSASEATYEQYF.

The chain is built from TRBV30 and TRBJ1-2, with TRBD1 identical over 7 bases. This CDR3 has 14 amino acids. CDR1 and CDR2 from the germline V gene are GTSNPN and SVGIG (reference sequence). V dropped 4 bases and J dropped 5; count of bases not matched to a gene: 10. CDR3 residues: CAWIPPRDRYGYTF. DNA for the CDR3: TGTGCCTGGATCCCACCCCGGGACAGATATGGCTACACCTTC.

V and J are TRBV5-1 and TRBJ1-4; TRBD1 might be the D (6 bases). Between the trimmed V and J ends, which lost 4 bases and 2 bases, there was a span of 12 bases. The CDR3 spans 15 residues. Germline CDR1 is SGHRS and CDR2 is YFSETQ. The CDR3 sequence: CASSDPQGTNEKLFF. The DNA of the CDR3 is TGCGCCAGCAGCGACCCACAGGGCACTAATGAAAAACTGTTTTTT. The full variable domain, rest sourced from reference TRBV5-1 and TRBJ1-4, is KAGVTQTPRYLIKTRGQQVTLSCSPISGHRSVSWYQQTPGQGLQFLFEYFSETQRNKGNFPGRFSGRQFSNSRSEMNVSTLELGDSALYLCASSDPQGTNEKLFFGSGTQLSVL.